In this sample, the clone carrying this TCR beta chain turned up many times. The target antigen is unknown. Trimming took off 7 bases at V and 9 bases at J, with 15 bases between the two ends. This CDR3 region has 12 residues. Germline V gene lookup returns CDR1 MDHEN and CDR2 SYDVKM. TCRdb re-called the RT-PCR reads with MiXCR, one entry per CDR3 protein. The sample holds 500,000 to 600,000 distinct CDR3 sequences, over 10% seen once. The data were taken from a study of response to subunit inactivated influenza vaccine. Notes on the study in general: The authors put forward the suggestion that each seasonal influenza vaccination may bring in only a limited number of new T cells.

This TCR came from a man between 45 and 60 years old who received an inactivated influenza vaccine. The chain employs TRBV28 and TRBJ1-2, with unresolved D. Material: PBMCs from blood, obtained about 40 days after vaccination. The CDR3 here is CASTSGSLRYTF. In DNA, the CDR3 is TGTGCCAGCACCTCTGGGTCTCTACGCTACACCTTC.